The table lists the clone carrying this T cell receptor beta chain with a count of one. The data were taken from a study of control samples from healthy donors and cancer patients. V was clipped by 1 base and J by 2 bases, with 12 bases between them. The CDR3 spans 16 residues. Per the germline V gene, CDR1 is LGHDT and CDR2 is YNNKEL (reference sequence). Data came from immunoSEQ multiplex PCR; TCRdb stores just in-frame clones and leaves some out. The sample records fewer than 90,000 clones, approximately 90% being singletons. Sequencing used PBMCs. The chain carries TRBV3-1 (or the pseudogene TRBV3-2) and TRBJ2-1, with unresolved D. The origin of this receptor is a woman aged 55 to 70 with head and neck cancer. The CDR3 here is CASSQVRASAYNEQFF. The CDR3 DNA sequence: TGTGCCAGCAGCCAAGTCCGAGCTAGTGCCTACAATGAGCAGTTCTTC.